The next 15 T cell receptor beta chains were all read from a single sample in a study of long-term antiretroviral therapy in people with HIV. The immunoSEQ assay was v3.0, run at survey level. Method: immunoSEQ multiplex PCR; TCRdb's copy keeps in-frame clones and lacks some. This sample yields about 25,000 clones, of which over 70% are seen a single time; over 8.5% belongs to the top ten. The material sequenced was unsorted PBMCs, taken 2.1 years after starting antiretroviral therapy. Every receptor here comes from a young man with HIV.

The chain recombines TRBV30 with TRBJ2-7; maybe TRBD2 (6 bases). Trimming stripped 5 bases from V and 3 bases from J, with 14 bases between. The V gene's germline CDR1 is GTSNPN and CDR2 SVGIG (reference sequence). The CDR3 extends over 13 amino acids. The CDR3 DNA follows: TGTGCCTGGGCCTGGGACGGGAGCTACGAGCAGTACTTC. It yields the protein CAWAWDGSYEQYF.

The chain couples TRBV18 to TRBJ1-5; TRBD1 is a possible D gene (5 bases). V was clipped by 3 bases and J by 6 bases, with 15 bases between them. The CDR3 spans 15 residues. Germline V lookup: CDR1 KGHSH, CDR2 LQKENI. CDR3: CASSPTGGGIQPQHF. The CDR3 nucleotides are TGTGCCAGCTCACCCACGGGTGGGGGGATTCAGCCCCAGCATTTT.

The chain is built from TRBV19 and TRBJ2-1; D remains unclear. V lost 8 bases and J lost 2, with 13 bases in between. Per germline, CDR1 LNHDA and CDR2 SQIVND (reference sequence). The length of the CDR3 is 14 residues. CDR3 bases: TGTGCCAGTGGAACCCTACTCGCCTACAATGAGCAGTTCTTC. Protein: CASGTLLAYNEQFF.

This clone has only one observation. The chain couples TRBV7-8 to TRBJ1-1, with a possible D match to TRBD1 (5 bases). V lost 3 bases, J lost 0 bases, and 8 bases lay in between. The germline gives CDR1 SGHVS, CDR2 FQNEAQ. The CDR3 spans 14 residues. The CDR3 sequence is CASSFGQLNTEAFF. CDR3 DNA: TGTGCCAGCAGCTTTGGACAATTGAACACTGAAGCTTTCTTT.

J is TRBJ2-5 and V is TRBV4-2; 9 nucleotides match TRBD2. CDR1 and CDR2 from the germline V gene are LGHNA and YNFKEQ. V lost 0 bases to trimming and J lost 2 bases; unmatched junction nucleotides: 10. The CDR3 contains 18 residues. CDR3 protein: CASSQDFSLAGKQETQYF. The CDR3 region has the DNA TGTGCCAGCAGCCAAGATTTTAGTCTAGCGGGGAAACAAGAGACCCAGTACTTC.

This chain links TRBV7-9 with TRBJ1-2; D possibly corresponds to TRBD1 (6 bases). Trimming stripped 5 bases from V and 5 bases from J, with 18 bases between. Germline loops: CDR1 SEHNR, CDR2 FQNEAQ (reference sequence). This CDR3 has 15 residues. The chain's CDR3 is CASSTGPQLGYGYTF. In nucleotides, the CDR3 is TGTGCCAGCAGCACAGGGCCCCAGCTCGGTTATGGCTACACCTTC.

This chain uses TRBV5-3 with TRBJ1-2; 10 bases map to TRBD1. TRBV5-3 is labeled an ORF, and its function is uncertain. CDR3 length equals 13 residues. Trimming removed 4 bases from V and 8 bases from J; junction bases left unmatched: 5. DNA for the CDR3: TGTGCCAGAAGCCGACAGGGGGCGGGGGGCTACACCTTC. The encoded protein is CARSRQGAGGYTF.

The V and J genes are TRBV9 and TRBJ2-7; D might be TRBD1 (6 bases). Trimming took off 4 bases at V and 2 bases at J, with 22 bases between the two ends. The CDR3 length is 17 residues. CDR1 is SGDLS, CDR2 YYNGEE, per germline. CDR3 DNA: TGTGCCAGCAGCACCCGAGTGGGGCAGGGGATACCCTACGAGCAGTACTTC. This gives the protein CASSTRVGQGIPYEQYF.

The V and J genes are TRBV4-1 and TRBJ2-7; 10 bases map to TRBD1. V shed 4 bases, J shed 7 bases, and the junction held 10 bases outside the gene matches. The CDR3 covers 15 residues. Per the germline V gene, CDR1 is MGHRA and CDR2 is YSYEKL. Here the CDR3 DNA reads TGCGCCAGCAGCCTAAGCGCGGGACAGGGGCGAGAGCAGTACTTC. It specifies CASSLSAGQGREQYF.

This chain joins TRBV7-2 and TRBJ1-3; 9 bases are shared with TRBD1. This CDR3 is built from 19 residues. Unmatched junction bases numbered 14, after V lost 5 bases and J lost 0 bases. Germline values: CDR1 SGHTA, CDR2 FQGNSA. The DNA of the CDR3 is TGTGCCAGCAGCACAGCGATCCGGGACAGGGTGAGCTCTGGAAACACCATATATTTT. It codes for CASSTAIRDRVSSGNTIYF.

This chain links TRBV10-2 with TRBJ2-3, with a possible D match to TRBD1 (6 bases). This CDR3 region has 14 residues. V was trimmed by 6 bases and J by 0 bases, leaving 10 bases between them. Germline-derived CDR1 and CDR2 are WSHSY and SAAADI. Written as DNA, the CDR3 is TGCGCCAGCAGAAGACAGGCCAGCACAGATACGCAGTATTTT. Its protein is CASRRQASTDTQYF.

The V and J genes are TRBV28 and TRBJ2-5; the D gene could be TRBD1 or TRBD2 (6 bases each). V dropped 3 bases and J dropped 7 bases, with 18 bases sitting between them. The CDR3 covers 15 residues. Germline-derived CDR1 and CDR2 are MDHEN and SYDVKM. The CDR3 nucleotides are TGTGCCAGCAGTTTCCGGGGGCGGGGCCGTGTGACCCAGTACTTC. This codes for CASSFRGRGRVTQYF.

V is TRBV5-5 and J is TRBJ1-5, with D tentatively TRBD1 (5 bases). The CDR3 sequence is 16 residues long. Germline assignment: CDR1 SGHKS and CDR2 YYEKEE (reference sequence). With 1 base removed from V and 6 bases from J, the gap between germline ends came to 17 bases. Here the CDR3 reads CASSLWGPVMGQPQHF. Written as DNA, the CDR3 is TGTGCCAGCAGCTTGTGGGGACCGGTGATGGGTCAGCCCCAGCATTTT.

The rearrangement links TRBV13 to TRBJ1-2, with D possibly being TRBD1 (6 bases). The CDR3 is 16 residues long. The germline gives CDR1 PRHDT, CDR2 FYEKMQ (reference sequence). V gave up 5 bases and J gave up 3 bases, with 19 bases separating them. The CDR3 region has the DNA TGTGCCAGCAGCCCAGGGGACGGACTGAGGGACTATGGCTACACCTTC. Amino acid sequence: CASSPGDGLRDYGYTF.

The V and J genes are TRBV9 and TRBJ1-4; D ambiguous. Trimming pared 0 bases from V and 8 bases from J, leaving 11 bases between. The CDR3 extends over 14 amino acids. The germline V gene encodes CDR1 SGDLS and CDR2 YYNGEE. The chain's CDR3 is CASSVDALREKLFF. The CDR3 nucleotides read TGTGCCAGCAGCGTAGATGCCCTTCGGGAAAAACTGTTTTTT. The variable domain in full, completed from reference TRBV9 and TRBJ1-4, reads DSGVTQTPKHLITATGQRVTLRCSPRSGDLSVYWYQQSLDQGLQFLIQYYNGEERAKGNILERFSAQQFPDLHSELNLSSLELGDSALYFCASSVDALREKLFFGSGTQLSVL.